These 11 T cell receptor beta chains were sequenced from one sample in a study of cytomegalovirus exposure and HLA in healthy donors. The protocol was immunoSEQ multiplex PCR, while the TCRdb copy is restricted to in-frame clones and leaves out a portion. The table records some 170,000 clones, roughly 89% of them present only once. The source material was PBMCs. These receptors were collected from a woman in her twenties or thirties in good health and CMV-seronegative.

The chain couples TRBV15 to TRBJ2-7, with D possibly being TRBD2 (6 bases). Germline V gene data show CDR1 as LNHNV and CDR2 as YYDKDF (reference sequence). V lost 4 bases, J lost 6 bases, and 10 bases lay in between. This CDR3 contains 12 residues. The CDR3 loop reads CATSIELAEQYF. As DNA, the CDR3 is TGTGCCACCAGCATCGAACTAGCCGAGCAGTACTTC.

A few counts support this clone. The chain employs TRBV7-9 and TRBJ2-7, with a possible D match to TRBD1 (5 bases). The germline gives CDR1 SEHNR, CDR2 FQNEAQ (reference sequence). The length of the CDR3 is 14 residues. V lost 1 base and J 10 bases, leaving 17 bases between the germline ends. The CDR3 DNA follows: TGTGCCAGCAGCTTAGGGGATTGGGGCCTTCGACAGTACTTC. Amino acids: CASSLGDWGLRQYF.

The chain employs TRBV2 and TRBJ1-4, with 7 positions matching TRBD1. The V segment lost 7 bases and the J segment 4 bases; nucleotides outside the gene matches: 9. CDR3 length equals 15 residues. CDR1 and CDR2 (germline): SNHLY, FYNNEI. In nucleotides, the CDR3 is TGTGCCAGCACCGCGCGGGACAGAGTTAATGAAAAACTGTTTTTT. Its translation: CASTARDRVNEKLFF.

The rearrangement uses TRBV5-1 and TRBJ2-1; TRBD2 matches at 8 bases. This CDR3 has 14 residues. Unmatched junction bases numbered 4, after V lost 2 bases and J lost 6 bases. CDR1 is SGHRS and CDR2 is YFSETQ in the germline V gene. CDR3 region: CASSLTGTSNEQFF. Here the CDR3 DNA reads TGCGCCAGCAGCTTAACCGGGACTAGCAATGAGCAGTTCTTC.

This chain links TRBV7-9 with TRBJ2-7; the D gene is possibly TRBD1 (6 bases). The V end lost 4 bases, the J end lost 3 bases, and 16 bases lay between the germline ends. The CDR3 length is 15 residues. CDR1 SEHNR and CDR2 FQNEAQ come from the germline V gene (reference sequence). This chain's CDR3 is CASSYTGTSRYEQYF. The CDR3 nucleotides are TGTGCCAGCAGCTACACCGGGACATCTCGCTACGAGCAGTACTTC.

The genes are TRBV5-6 and TRBJ2-3; the D is unclear. The CDR3 is 11 amino acids. Per germline, CDR1 SGHDT and CDR2 YYEEEE. Trimming stripped 1 base from V and 7 bases from J, with 4 bases between. The CDR3 DNA sequence: TGTGCCAGCAGCTTGTTTAATACGCAGTATTTT. Its translation is CASSLFNTQYF. Full variable domain (remainder filled in from reference TRBV5-6 and TRBJ2-3): DAGVTQSPTHLIKTRGQQVTLRCSPKSGHDTVSWYQQALGQGPQFIFQYYEEEERQRGNFPDRFSGHQFPNYSSELNVNALLLGDSALYLCASSLFNTQYFGPGTRLTVL.

The rearrangement joins TRBV5-4 to TRBJ2-7, with 10 bases matching TRBD1. The length of the CDR3 is 14 residues. With 3 bases clipped from V and 3 bases from J, the junction kept 3 bases outside the gene matches. From germline, CDR1 is SGHNT and CDR2 YYREEE (reference sequence). This CDR3 reads CASSWGQGNYEQYF. The CDR3 nucleotides read TGTGCCAGCAGCTGGGGACAGGGGAACTACGAGCAGTACTTC.

This chain uses TRBV2 with TRBJ1-4; D is uncertain. V gave up 3 bases and J gave up 3 bases, with 11 bases separating them. Germline values: CDR1 SNHLY, CDR2 FYNNEI. The length of the CDR3 is 15 residues. CDR3 DNA: TGTGCCAGCAGTGAGGAGTCTGCTGCTAATGAAAAACTGTTTTTT. Translating it yields CASSEESAANEKLFF.

Details on this clone: The sample carries other DNA sequences with the same CDR3. The chain uses TRBV19 and TRBJ2-7; 8 bases are a match to TRBD2. The V segment lost 4 bases and the J segment 0 bases; nucleotides outside the gene matches: 2. Germline V gives CDR1 LNHDA, CDR2 SQIVND (reference sequence). This CDR3 has 14 amino acids. The CDR3 protein is CASSSGGISYEQYF. The CDR3 region has the DNA TGTGCCAGTAGTAGCGGGGGGATCTCCTACGAGCAGTACTTC.

This chain links TRBV10-3 with TRBJ1-6; no clear D gene. The CDR3 has 14 amino acids. From germline, CDR1 is ENHRY and CDR2 SYGVKD. V was cut by 2 bases and J by 7 bases, with 9 bases left in between. The CDR3 protein is CAISEPQTNSPLHF. The CDR3 nucleotides are TGTGCCATCAGTGAGCCTCAAACAAATTCACCCCTCCACTTT.

Concerning this clone itself: The sample carries other DNA sequences with the same CDR3. The gene calls are TRBV5-1 and TRBJ1-1; no definite D call. The CDR3 has 15 residues. The germline gives CDR1 SGHRS, CDR2 YFSETQ. The V end was cut by 0 bases, the J end by 1 base, with 10 bases between. Here the CDR3 DNA reads TGCGCCAGCAGCTTGGGTACAGAATGGAACACTGAAGCTTTCTTT. This codes for CASSLGTEWNTEAFF.